The present T cell receptor (beta chain) was sequenced within a study of low-dose radiotherapy and immunotherapy resistance in tumors. This clonotype is deemed medium-sized. TRAV and TRBV primers primed cDNA for both TCRalpha and TCRbeta. A constant-region primer paired with the V-primer adapter amplified TCRs over approximately 20 PCR cycles. TCRdb called the reads again in MiXCR, with one record for every CDR3 protein. The table lists about 84,000 distinct CDR3 sequences, roughly 17% of them singletons. In germline, CDR1 is MNHEY, CDR2 SVGEGT. The CDR3 spans 17 residues. V trimming: 6 bases; J trimming: 3 bases; junction bases outside the gene matches: 11. Time point described: after trial treatment. Documented treatment: LDRT plus nivolumab, ipilimumab, low-dose cyclophosphamide and aspirin (RACIN trial). Each patient who was eligible had an advanced solid tumor with no tumor-infiltrating lymphocytes.

J is TRBJ2-4 and V is TRBV6-2 or TRBV6-3; 10 bases fit TRBD1. The sample here was PBMCs, taken after low-dose radiotherapy plus immunotherapy. This clonotype originated in a male donor with prostate cancer. CDR3 sequence (DNA): TGTGCCAGCAGGGACTCGGGACAGGGGTTCGGCAAAAACATTCAGTACTTC. Residues: CASRDSGQGFGKNIQYF.